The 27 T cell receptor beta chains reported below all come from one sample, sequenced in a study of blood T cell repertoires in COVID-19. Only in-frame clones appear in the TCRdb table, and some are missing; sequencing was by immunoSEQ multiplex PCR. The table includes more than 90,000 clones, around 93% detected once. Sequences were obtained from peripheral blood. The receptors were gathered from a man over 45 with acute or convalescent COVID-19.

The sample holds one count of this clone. Here the CDR3 DNA reads TGTGCCAGCAGAGCCAACGTACAGGCAACTAATGAAAAACTGTTTTTT. Translated: CASRANVQATNEKLFF. The chain employs TRBV2 and TRBJ1-4, with TRBD1 as a possible D gene (5 bases). Trimming removed 6 bases from V and 0 bases from J, with 14 bases in between. The CDR3 extends over 16 amino acids. Germline loops: CDR1 SNHLY, CDR2 FYNNEI.

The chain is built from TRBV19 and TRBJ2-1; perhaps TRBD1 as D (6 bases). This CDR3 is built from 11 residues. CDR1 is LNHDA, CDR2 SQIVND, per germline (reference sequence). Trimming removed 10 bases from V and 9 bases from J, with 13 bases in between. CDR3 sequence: CATTRGIEQFF. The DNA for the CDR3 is TGTGCCACCACAAGGGGGATTGAGCAGTTCTTC.

The CDR3 bases are TGTGCCAGCAGTCGGTCTCTCTACGAGCAGTACTTC. It specifies CASSRSLYEQYF. V gene TRBV12-3 or TRBV12-4 combines with J gene TRBJ2-7; D call uncertain. CDR3 size: 12 residues. V was trimmed by 5 bases and J by 3 bases, leaving 8 bases between them.

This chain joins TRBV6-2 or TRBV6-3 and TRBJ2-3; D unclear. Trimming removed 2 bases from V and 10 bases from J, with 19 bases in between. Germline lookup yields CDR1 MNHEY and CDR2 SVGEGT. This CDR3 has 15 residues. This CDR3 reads CASSYHARVLFAQYF. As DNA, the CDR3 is TGTGCCAGCAGTTACCATGCTAGAGTCTTATTCGCGCAGTATTTT.

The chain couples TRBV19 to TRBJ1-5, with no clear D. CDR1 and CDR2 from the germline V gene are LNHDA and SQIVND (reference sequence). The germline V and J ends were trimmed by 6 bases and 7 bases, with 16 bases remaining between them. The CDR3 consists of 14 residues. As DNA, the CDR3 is TGTGCCAGTAGGCCCCCCGGTTTTAACCAGCCCCAGCATTTT. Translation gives CASRPPGFNQPQHF.

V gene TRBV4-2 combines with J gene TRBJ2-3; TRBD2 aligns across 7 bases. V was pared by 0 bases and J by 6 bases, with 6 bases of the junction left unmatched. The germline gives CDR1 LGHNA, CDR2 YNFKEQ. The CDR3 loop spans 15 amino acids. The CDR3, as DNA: TGTGCCAGCAGCCAAGATGGGGGGGGGTTCGATACGCAGTATTTT. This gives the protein CASSQDGGGFDTQYF.

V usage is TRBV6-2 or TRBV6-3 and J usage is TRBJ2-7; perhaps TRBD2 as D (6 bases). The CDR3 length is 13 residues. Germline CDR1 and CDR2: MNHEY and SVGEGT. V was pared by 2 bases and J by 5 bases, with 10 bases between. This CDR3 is CASSYLRRDEQYF. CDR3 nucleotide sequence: TGTGCCAGCAGTTACCTCAGGAGGGACGAGCAGTACTTC.

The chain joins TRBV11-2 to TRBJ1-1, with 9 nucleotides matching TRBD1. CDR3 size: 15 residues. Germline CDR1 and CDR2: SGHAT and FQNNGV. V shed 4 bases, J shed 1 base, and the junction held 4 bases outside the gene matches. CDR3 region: CASSWEQGANTEAFF. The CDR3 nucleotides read TGTGCCAGCAGCTGGGAACAGGGGGCGAACACTGAAGCTTTCTTT.

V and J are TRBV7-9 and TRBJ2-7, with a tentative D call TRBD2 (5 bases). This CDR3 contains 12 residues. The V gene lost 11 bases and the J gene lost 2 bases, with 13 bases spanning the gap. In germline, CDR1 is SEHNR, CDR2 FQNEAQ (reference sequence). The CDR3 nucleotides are TGTGCCGGCGGGTCCACTGCCTACGAGCAGTACTTC. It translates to CAGGSTAYEQYF.

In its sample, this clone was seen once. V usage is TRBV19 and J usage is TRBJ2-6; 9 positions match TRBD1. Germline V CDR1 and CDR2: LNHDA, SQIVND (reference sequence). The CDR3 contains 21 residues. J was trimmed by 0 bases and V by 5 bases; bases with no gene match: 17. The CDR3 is CASSPDRGNRPLLSGANVLTF. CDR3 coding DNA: TGTGCCAGTAGTCCAGACAGGGGGAACAGGCCCCTTCTCTCTGGGGCCAACGTCCTGACTTTC.

CDR3 in DNA: TGTGCCAGCAGCTCGGAGGGTGGGGATTACGAGCAGTACTTC. Translating gives CASSSEGGDYEQYF. The chain carries TRBV3-1 (or the pseudogene TRBV3-2) and TRBJ2-7, with D possibly TRBD2 on 6 matching bases. The V gene's germline CDR1 is LGHDT and CDR2 YNNKEL (reference sequence). V lost 5 bases and J 4 bases, leaving 15 bases between the germline ends. The CDR3 contains 14 residues.

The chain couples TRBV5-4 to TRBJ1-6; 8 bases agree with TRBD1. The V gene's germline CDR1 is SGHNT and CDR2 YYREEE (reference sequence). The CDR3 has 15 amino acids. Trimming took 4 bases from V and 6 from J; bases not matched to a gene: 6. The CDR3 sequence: CASSVGQAVNSPLHF. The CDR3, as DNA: TGTGCCAGCAGCGTGGGACAGGCTGTTAATTCACCCCTCCACTTT.

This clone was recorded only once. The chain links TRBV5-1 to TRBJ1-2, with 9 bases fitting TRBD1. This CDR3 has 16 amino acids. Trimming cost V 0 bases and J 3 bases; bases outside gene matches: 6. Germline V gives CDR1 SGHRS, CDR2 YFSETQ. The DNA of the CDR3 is TGCGCCAGCAGCTTGGCCGGGACAGGGAGGGACTATGGCTACACCTTC. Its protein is CASSLAGTGRDYGYTF. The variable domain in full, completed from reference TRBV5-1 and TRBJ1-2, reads KAGVTQTPRYLIKTRGQQVTLSCSPISGHRSVSWYQQTPGQGLQFLFEYFSETQRNKGNFPGRFSGRQFSNSRSEMNVSTLELGDSALYLCASSLAGTGRDYGYTFGSGTRLTVV.

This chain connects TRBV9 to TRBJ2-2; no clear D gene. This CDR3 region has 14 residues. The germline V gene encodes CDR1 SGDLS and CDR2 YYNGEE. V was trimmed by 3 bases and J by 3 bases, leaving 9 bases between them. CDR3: CASSADVYTGELFF. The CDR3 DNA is TGTGCCAGCAGCGCAGATGTCTACACCGGGGAGCTGTTTTTT.

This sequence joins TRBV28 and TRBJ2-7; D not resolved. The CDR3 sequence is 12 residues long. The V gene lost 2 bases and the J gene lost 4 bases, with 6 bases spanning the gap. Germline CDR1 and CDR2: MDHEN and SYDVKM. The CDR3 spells CASSLASYEQYF. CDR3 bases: TGTGCCAGCAGTTTAGCGTCGTACGAGCAGTACTTC.

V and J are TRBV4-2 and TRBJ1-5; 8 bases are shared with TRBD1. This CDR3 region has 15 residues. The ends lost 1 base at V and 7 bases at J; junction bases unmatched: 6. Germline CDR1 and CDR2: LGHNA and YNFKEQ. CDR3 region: CASSQVDRGRQPQHF. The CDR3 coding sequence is TGTGCCAGCAGCCAAGTTGACAGGGGAAGGCAGCCCCAGCATTTT.

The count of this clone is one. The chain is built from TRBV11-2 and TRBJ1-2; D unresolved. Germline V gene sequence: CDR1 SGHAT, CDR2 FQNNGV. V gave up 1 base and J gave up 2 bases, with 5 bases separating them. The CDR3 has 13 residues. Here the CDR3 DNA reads TGTGCCAGCAGCTTAGCCTCGAACTATGGCTACACCTTC. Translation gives CASSLASNYGYTF. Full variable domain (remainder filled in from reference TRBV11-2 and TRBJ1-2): EAGVAQSPRYKIIEKRQSVAFWCNPISGHATLYWYQQILGQGPKLLIQFQNNGVVDDSQLPKDRFSAERLKGVDSTLKIQPAKLEDSAVYLCASSLASNYGYTFGSGTRLTVV.

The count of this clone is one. The CDR3 is CASSLGQGSTEAFF. The CDR3 DNA sequence: TGTGCCAGCAGCCTGGGACAGGGGAGCACTGAAGCTTTCTTT. V and J are TRBV13 and TRBJ1-1; 10 bases match TRBD1. Losses at the gene ends were 5 bases for V and 4 bases for J; bases not matched to a gene: 4. The CDR3 runs to 14 residues. Germline CDR1 PRHDT, CDR2 FYEKMQ (reference sequence).

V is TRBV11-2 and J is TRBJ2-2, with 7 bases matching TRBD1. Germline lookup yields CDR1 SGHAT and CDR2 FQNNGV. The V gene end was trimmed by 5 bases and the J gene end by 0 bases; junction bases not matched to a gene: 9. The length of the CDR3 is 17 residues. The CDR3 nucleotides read TGTGCCAGCAGCCAAAAAACAGGGGTCGCGAACACCGGGGAGCTGTTTTTT. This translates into CASSQKTGVANTGELFF.

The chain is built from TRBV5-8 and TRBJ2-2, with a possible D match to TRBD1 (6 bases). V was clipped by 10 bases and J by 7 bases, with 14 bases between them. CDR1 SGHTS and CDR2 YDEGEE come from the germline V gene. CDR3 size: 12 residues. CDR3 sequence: CAWRQVGGELFF. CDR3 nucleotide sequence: TGTGCCTGGCGACAGGTTGGCGGGGAGCTGTTTTTT.

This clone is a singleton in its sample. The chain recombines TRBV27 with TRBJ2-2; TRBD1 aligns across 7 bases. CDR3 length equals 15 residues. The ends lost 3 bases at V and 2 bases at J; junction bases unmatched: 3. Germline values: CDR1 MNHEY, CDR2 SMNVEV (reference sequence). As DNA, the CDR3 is TGTGCCAGCAGTTTTGACAGGGTAAACACCGGGGAGCTGTTTTTT. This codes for CASSFDRVNTGELFF.

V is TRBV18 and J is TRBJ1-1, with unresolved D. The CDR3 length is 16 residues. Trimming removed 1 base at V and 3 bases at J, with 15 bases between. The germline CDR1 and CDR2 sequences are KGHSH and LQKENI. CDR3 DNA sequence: TGTGCCAGCTCACCACTCGGGGAGGTTAGGTACACTGAAGCTTTCTTT. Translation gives CASSPLGEVRYTEAFF.

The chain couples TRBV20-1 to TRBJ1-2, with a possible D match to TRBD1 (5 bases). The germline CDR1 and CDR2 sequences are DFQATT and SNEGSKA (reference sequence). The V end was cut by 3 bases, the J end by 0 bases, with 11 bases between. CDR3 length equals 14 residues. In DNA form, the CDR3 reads TGCAGTGCTAGTACCGGAGGGGCTAACTATGGCTACACCTTC. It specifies CSASTGGANYGYTF.

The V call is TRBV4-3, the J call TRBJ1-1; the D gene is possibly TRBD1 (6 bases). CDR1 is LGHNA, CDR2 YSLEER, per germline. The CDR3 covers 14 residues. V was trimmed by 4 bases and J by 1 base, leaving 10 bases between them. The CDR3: CASSRTGQNTEAFF. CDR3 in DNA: TGCGCCAGCAGCCGAACGGGACAGAACACTGAAGCTTTCTTT.

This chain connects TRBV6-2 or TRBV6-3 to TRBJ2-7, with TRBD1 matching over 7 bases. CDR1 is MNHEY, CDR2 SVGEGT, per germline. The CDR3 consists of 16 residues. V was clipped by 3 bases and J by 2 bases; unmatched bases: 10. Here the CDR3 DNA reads TGTGCCAGCAGTTATATTCCTGGGACAGAAACCTACGAGCAGTACTTC. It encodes CASSYIPGTETYEQYF.

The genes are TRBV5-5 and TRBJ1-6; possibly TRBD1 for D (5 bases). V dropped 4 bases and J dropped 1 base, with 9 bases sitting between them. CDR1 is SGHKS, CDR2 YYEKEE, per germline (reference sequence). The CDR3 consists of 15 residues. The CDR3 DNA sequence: TGTGCCAGCAGCAGCGGGGGGTCCTATAATTCACCCCTCCACTTT. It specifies CASSSGGSYNSPLHF.

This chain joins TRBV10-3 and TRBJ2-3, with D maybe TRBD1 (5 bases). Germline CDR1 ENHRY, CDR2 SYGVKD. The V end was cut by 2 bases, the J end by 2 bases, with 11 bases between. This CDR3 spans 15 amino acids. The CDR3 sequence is CAISESPRVTDTQYF. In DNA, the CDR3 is TGTGCCATCAGTGAGAGTCCCAGGGTCACAGATACGCAGTATTTT.